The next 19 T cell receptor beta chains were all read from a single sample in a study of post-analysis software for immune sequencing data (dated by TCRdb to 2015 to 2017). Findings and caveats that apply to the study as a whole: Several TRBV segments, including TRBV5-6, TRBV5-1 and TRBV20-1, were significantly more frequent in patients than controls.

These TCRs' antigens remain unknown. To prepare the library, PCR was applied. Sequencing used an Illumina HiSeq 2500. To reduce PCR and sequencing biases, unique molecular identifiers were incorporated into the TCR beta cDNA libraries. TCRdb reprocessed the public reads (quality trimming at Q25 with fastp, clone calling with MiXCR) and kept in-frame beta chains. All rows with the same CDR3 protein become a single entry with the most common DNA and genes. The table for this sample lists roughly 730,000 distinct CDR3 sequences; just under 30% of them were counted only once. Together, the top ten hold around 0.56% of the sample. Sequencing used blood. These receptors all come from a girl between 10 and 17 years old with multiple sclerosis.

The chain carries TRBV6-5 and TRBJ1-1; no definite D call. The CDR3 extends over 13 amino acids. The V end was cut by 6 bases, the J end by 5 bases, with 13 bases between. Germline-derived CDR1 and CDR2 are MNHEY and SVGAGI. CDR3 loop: CASSRGIITEAFF. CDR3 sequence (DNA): TGTGCCAGCAGCCGCGGGATAATAACTGAAGCTTTCTTT.

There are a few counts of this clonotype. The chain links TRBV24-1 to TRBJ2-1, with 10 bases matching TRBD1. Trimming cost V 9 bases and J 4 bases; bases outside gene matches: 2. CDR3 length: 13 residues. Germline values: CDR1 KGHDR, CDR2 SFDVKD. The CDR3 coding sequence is TGTGCCACCGACAGGGGGCCTTACAATGAGCAGTTCTTC. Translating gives CATDRGPYNEQFF.

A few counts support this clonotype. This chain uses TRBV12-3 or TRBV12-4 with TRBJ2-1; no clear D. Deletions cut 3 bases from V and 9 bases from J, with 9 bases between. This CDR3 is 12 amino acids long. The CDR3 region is CASSLLGVEQFF. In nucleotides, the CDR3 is TGTGCCAGCAGTTTGTTGGGTGTTGAGCAGTTCTTC.

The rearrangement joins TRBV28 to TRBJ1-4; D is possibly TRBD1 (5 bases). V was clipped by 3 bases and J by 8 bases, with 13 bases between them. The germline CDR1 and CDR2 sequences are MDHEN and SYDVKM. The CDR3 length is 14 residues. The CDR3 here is CASSFRQGREKLFF. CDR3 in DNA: TGTGCCAGCAGTTTTCGGCAGGGCAGGGAAAAACTGTTTTTT.

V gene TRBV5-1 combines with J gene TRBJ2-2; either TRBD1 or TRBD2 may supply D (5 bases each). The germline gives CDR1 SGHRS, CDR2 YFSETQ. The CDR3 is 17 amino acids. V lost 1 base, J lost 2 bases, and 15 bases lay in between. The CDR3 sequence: CASSLYSTGGNTGELFF. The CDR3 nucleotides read TGCGCCAGCAGCTTGTATTCCACAGGAGGTAACACCGGGGAGCTGTTTTTT.

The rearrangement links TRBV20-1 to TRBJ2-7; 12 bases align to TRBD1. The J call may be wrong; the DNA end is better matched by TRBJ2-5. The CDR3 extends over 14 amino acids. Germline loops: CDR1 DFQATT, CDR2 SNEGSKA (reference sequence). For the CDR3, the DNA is TGCAGTGCTCCCCGGGACAGGGGGCGTGGGACCCAGTACTTC. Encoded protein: CSAPRDRGRGTQYF.

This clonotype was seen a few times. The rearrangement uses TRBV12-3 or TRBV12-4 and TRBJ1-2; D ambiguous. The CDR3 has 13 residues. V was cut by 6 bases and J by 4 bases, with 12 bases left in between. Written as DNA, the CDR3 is TGTGCCAGCAGCACCGGACGGCCCTATGGCTACACCTTC. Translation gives CASSTGRPYGYTF.

CDR3 nucleotides: TGTGCCAGCAGGGGGACAGTGGAAGCTTTCTTT. This translates into CASRGTVEAFF. The chain joins TRBV7-9 to TRBJ1-1; TRBD1 aligns across 7 bases. The CDR3 extends over 11 amino acids. The germline gives CDR1 SEHNR, CDR2 FQNEAQ (reference sequence). J gave up 8 bases and V 6 bases, and 3 bases lay outside the gene matches. The full variable domain, with the rest looked up from reference TRBV7-9 and TRBJ1-1, is DTGVSQNPRHKITKRGQNVTFRCDPISEHNRLYWYRQTLGQGPEFLTYFQNEAQLEKSRLLSDRFSAERPKGSFSTLEIQRTEQGDSAMYLCASRGTVEAFFGQGTRLTVV.

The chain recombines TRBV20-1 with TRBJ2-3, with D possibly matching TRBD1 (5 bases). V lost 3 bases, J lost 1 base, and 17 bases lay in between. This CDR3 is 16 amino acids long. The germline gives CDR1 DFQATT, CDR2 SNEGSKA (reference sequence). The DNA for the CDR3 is TGCAGTGCTAGGGGGCTGCGCGGAAGAGGCACAGATACGCAGTATTTT. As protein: CSARGLRGRGTDTQYF.

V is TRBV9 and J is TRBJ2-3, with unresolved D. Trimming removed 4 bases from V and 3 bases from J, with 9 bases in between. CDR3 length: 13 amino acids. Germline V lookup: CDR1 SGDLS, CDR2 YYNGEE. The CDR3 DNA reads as TGTGCCAGCAGCATAGTGGTGACAGATACGCAGTATTTT. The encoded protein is CASSIVVTDTQYF.

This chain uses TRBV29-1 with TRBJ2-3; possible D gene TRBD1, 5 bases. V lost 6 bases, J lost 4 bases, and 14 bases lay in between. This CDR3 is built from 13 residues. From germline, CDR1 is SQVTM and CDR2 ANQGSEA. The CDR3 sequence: CSVGHPTADTQYF. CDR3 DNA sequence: TGCAGCGTAGGACATCCCACGGCAGATACGCAGTATTTT.

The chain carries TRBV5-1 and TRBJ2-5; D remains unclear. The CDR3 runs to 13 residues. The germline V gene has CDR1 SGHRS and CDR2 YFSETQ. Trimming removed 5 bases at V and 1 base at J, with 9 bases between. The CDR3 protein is CASRFCSQETQYF. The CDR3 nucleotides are TGCGCCAGCAGATTTTGCAGCCAAGAGACCCAGTACTTC.

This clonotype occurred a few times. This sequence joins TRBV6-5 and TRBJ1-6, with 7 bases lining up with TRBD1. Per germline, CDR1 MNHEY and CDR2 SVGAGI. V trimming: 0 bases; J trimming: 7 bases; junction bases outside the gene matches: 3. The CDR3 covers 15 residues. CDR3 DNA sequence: TGTGCCAGCAGTTACTCGGCCAGGGGGAATTCACCCCTCCACTTT. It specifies CASSYSARGNSPLHF.

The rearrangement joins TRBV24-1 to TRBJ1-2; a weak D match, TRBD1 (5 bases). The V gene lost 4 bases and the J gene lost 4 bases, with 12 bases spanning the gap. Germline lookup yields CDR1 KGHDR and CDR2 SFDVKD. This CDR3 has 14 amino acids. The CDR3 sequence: CATSEMDQGYGYTF. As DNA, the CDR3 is TGTGCCACCAGTGAAATGGACCAGGGCTATGGCTACACCTTC.

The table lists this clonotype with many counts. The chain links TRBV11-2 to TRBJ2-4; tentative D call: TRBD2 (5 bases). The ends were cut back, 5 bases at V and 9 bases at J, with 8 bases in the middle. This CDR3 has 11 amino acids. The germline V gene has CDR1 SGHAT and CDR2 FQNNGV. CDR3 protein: CASSPGGIQYF. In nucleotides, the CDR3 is TGTGCCAGCAGCCCCGGAGGCATTCAGTACTTC.

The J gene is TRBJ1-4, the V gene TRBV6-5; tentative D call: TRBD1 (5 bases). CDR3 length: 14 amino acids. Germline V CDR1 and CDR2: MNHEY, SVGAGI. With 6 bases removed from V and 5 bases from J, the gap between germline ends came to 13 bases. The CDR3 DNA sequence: TGTGCCAGCAGGCGGGGGGGGACGAATGAAAAACTGTTTTTT. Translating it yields CASRRGGTNEKLFF.

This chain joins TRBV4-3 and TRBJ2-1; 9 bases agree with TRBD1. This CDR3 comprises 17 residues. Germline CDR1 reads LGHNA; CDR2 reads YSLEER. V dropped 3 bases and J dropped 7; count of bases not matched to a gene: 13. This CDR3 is CASSQIPRDRVGNEQFF. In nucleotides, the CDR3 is TGCGCCAGCAGCCAGATTCCCCGGGACAGGGTTGGGAATGAGCAGTTCTTC.

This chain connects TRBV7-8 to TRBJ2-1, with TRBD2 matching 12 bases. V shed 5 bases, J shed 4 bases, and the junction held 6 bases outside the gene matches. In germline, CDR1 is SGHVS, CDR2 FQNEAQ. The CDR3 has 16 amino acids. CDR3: CASSPFGTSGYNEQFF. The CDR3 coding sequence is TGTGCCAGCAGCCCGTTCGGGACTAGCGGGTACAATGAGCAGTTCTTC.

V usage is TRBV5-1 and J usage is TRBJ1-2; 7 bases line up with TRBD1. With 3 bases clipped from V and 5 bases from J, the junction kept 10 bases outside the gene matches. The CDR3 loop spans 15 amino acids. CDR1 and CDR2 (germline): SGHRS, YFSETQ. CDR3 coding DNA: TGCGCCAGCAGCTCCACCCCGGGACAGATATATGGCTACACCTTC. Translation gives CASSSTPGQIYGYTF.